The rows below give T cell receptor beta chains drawn from one sample of a study of spatial heterogeneity in lung cancer. MiXCR was run by TCRdb on the 5' RACE reads, yielding one entry per CDR3 protein. The repertoire consists of about 120,000 distinct CDR3 sequences, with less than 15% occurring once and the leading ten covering approximately 15%. The sequencing used PBMCs, collected at follow-up. All receptors come from a male donor with early-stage non-small cell lung cancer. Both conserved end residues are part of each CDR3. D genes are given only for firm matches. Not every row has a clone size; where given, it reads once, few, many or a size class.

cdr3_aa | cdr3_nt | d_call | clone_size | j_call | v_call
CASSVGTIPNQPQHF | TGTGCCAGCAGCGTCGGGACGATCCCCAATCAGCCCCAGCATTTT | . | few | TRBJ1-5 | TRBV9
CASSLNGNTIYF | TGTGCCAGCAGCCTCAATGGAAACACCATATATTTT | . | many | TRBJ1-3 | TRBV7-9
CASSLQGNSNQPQHF | TGCGCCAGCAGCTTGCAGGGGAATAGCAATCAGCCCCAGCATTTT | . | . | TRBJ1-5 | TRBV5-1
CASSLFPGQGDTEAFF | TGTGCCAGCAGTTTATTCCCGGGACAGGGGGATACTGAAGCTTTCTTT | TRBD1 | many | TRBJ1-1 | TRBV28
CSVEAASGGYNEQFF | TGCAGCGTTGAAGCGGCTAGCGGGGGTTACAATGAGCAGTTCTTC | TRBD2 | few | TRBJ2-1 | TRBV29-1
CASSITTGADTGELFF | TGTGCCAGCAGCATTACGACAGGGGCGGACACCGGGGAGCTGTTTTTT | TRBD1 | many | TRBJ2-2 | TRBV9
CASSQDLVDTIYF | TGTGCCAGCAGCCAAGACCTGGTTGACACCATATATTTT | . | few | TRBJ1-3 | TRBV3-1
CASSSGLRETQYF | TGTGCCAGCAGCTCCGGACTTAGGGAGACCCAGTACTTC | . | . | TRBJ2-5 | TRBV7-2
CATSDPTLTQYF | TGTGCCACCAGTGATCCCACCTTAACGCAGTATTTT | . | . | TRBJ2-3 | TRBV24-1
CASSLQGRASEKLFF | TGTGCCAGCAGCTTACAGGGGAGGGCGAGCGAAAAACTGTTTTTT | . | . | TRBJ1-4 | TRBV7-2
CASSLEGELSSYNSPLHF | TGTGCCAGCAGCTTGGAGGGTGAACTAAGCTCCTATAATTCACCCCTCCACTTT | . | few | TRBJ1-6 | TRBV5-6
CSVEKGGLDEQYF | TGCAGCGTTGAAAAGGGGGGCCTGGACGAGCAGTACTTC | . | many | TRBJ2-7 | TRBV29-1
CASTLPPFNEQFF | TGTGCCAGCACATTGCCTCCTTTCAATGAGCAGTTCTTC | . | . | TRBJ2-1 | TRBV28
CASSETTGSPYEQYF | TGTGCCAGCAGTGAGACGACAGGGAGCCCCTACGAGCAGTACTTC | TRBD1 | . | TRBJ2-7 | TRBV6-1
CASSLGPYSPLHF | TGTGCCAGCAGTTTAGGACCCTATTCACCCCTCCACTTT | . | few | TRBJ1-6 | TRBV12-3/TRBV12-4
CASSSTVDYYNEQFF | TGTGCCAGCAGTTCCACCGTGGACTACTACAATGAGCAGTTCTTC | . | few | TRBJ2-1 | TRBV6-2/TRBV6-3
CASSHPPTGNYGYTF | TGCGCCAGCAGCCATCCTCCGACAGGGAACTATGGCTACACCTTC | TRBD1 | many | TRBJ1-2 | TRBV4-1
CASSLGVIASTDTQYF | TGTGCCAGCAGTTTAGGAGTTATCGCTAGCACAGATACGCAGTATTTT | . | many | TRBJ2-3 | TRBV28
CASSQPGVNEQFF | TGCGCCAGCAGCCAACCGGGTGTAAATGAGCAGTTCTTC | . | . | TRBJ2-1 | TRBV4-3
CSVEATGDTQYF | TGCAGCGTTGAAGCTACGGGTGATACGCAGTATTTT | . | . | TRBJ2-3 | TRBV29-1
CASSSSGSSSGANVLTF | TGTGCCAGCAGCTCCTCCGGGTCCAGCTCTGGGGCCAACGTCCTGACTTTC | . | few | TRBJ2-6 | TRBV7-3
CASKERFRANEQFF | TGTGCCAGCAAGGAGCGATTTAGGGCCAATGAGCAGTTCTTC | . | few | TRBJ2-1 | TRBV28
CASSLVPQDNQPQHF | TGCGCCAGCAGCTTGGTCCCCCAGGATAATCAGCCCCAGCATTTT | . | . | TRBJ1-5 | TRBV5-1
CASSPDSGAQYF | TGTGCCAGCAGCCCCGATAGCGGGGCTCAGTACTTC | TRBD2 | few | TRBJ2-5 | TRBV6-2/TRBV6-3
CASSPLTRTDTQYF | TGTGCCAGCAGCCCTCTCACCCGCACAGATACGCAGTATTTT | . | few | TRBJ2-3 | TRBV11-2
CASRGRYLTGNTEAFF | TGTGCCAGCAGAGGACGGTACCTTACCGGGAATACTGAAGCTTTCTTT | . | . | TRBJ1-1 | TRBV28
CSVRGLNTDTQYF | TGCAGCGTCCGTGGACTTAACACAGATACGCAGTATTTT | . | . | TRBJ2-3 | TRBV29-1
CASSLTGDRANEQFF | TGTGCCAGCAGCTTAACTGGGGACAGGGCTAATGAGCAGTTCTTC | TRBD1 | . | TRBJ2-1 | TRBV7-3
CASSQGQWNYNSPLHF | TGCGCCAGCAGCCAAGGACAGTGGAACTATAATTCACCCCTCCACTTT | . | many | TRBJ1-6 | TRBV4-1
CASRSTGMMRQPQHF | TGTGCCAGCAGGTCTACAGGGATGATGCGTCAGCCCCAGCATTTT | . | . | TRBJ1-5 | TRBV12-3/TRBV12-4
CASSRRGAGLETQYF | TGTGCCAGCTCCCGGCGCGGGGCAGGACTAGAGACCCAGTACTTC | . | many | TRBJ2-5 | TRBV6-2/TRBV6-3
CASSQEWAGLSDTQYF | TGCGCCAGCAGCCAAGAGTGGGCGGGGCTTTCGGATACGCAGTATTTT | . | many | TRBJ2-3 | TRBV4-1
CSARDIRTGNTGELFF | TGCAGTGCTAGAGATATCCGGACAGGGAACACCGGGGAGCTGTTTTTT | TRBD1 | . | TRBJ2-2 | TRBV20-1
CASSSRVVFDQPQHF | TGTGCCAGCAGCTCTAGGGTGGTCTTCGATCAGCCCCAGCATTTT | . | . | TRBJ1-5 | TRBV6-2/TRBV6-3
CSASNYEQYF | TGCAGTGCTTCAAACTACGAGCAGTACTTC | . | few | TRBJ2-7 | TRBV20-1
CASRVAGGSSHEQYF | TGTGCCAGCAGGGTAGCGGGGGGTTCTTCTCACGAGCAGTACTTC | TRBD2 | many | TRBJ2-7 | TRBV28
CATRPREGPQPYGYTF | TGTGCCACCAGACCGCGGGAGGGTCCTCAACCCTATGGCTACACCTTC | . | few | TRBJ1-2 | TRBV10-3